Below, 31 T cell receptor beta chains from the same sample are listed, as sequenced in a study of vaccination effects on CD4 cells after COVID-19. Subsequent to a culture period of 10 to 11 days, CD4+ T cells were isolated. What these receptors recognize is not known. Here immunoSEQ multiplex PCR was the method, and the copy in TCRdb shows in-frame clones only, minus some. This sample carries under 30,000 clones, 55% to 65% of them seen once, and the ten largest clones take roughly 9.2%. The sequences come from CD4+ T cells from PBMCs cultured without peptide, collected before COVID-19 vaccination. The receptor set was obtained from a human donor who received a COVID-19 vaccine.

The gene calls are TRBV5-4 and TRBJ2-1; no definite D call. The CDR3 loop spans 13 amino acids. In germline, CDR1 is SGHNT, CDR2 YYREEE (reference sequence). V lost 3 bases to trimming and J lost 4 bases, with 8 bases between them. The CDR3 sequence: CASSYPPYNEQFF. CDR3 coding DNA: TGTGCCAGCAGCTACCCTCCATACAATGAGCAGTTCTTC.

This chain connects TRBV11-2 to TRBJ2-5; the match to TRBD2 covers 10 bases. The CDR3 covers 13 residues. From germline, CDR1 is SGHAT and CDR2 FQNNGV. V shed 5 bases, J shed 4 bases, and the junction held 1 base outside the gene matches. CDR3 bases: TGTGCCAGCAGCCCTAGCGGGAGAGAGACCCAGTACTTC. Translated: CASSPSGRETQYF.

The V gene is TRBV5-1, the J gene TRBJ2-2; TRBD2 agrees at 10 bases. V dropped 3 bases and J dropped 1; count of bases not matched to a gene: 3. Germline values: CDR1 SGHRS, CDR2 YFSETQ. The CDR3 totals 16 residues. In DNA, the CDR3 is TGCGCCAGCAGCTCAATAGCGGGGGGGAACACCGGGGAGCTGTTTTTT. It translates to CASSSIAGGNTGELFF.

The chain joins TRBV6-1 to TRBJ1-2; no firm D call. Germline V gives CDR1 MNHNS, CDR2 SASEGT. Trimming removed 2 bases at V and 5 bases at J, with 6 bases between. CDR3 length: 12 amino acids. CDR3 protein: CASSELSYGYTF. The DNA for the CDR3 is TGTGCCAGCAGTGAACTGTCATATGGCTACACCTTC.

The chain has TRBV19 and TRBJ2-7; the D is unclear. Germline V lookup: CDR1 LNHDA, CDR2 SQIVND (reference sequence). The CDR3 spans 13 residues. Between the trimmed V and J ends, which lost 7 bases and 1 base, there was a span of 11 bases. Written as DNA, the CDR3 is TGTGCCAGTACCCCGGCTTATTCCTACGAGCAGTACTTC. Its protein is CASTPAYSYEQYF.

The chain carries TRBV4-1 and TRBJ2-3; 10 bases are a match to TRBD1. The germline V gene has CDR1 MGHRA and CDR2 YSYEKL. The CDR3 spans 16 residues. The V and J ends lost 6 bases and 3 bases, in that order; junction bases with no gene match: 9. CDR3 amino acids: CASRDRPGQGTDTQYF. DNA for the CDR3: TGCGCCAGCAGGGATCGTCCGGGACAGGGGACAGATACGCAGTATTTT.

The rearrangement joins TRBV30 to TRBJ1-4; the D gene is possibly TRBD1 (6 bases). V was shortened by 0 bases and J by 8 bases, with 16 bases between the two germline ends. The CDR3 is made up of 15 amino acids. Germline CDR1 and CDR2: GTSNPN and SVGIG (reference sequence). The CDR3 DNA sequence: TGTGCCTGGAGTGTTACTGGGGGCGCGGGAGAAAAACTGTTTTTT. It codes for CAWSVTGGAGEKLFF.

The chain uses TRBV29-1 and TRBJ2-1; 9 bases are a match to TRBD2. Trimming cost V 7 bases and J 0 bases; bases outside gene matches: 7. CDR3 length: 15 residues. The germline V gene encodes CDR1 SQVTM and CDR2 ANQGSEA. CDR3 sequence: CSAFLAGRSYNEQFF. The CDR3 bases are TGCAGCGCCTTCCTAGCGGGACGCTCCTACAATGAGCAGTTCTTC.

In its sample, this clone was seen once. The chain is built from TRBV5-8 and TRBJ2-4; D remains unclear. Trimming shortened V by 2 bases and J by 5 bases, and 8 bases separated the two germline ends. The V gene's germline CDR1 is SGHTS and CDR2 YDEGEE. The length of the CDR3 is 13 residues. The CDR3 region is CASSLAQENIQYF. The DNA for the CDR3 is TGTGCCAGCAGCTTAGCGCAGGAAAACATTCAGTACTTC. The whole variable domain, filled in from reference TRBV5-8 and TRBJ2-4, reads EAGVTQSPTHLIKTRGQQATLRCSPISGHTSVYWYQQALGLGLQFLLWYDEGEERNRGNFPPRFSGRQFPNYSSELNVNALELEDSALYLCASSLAQENIQYFGAGTRLSVL.

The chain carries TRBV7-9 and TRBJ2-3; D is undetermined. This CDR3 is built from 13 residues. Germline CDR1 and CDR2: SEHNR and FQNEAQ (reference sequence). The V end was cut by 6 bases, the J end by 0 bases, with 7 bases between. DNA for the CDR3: TGTGCCAGCAGTCGAACTAGCACAGATACGCAGTATTTT. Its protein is CASSRTSTDTQYF.

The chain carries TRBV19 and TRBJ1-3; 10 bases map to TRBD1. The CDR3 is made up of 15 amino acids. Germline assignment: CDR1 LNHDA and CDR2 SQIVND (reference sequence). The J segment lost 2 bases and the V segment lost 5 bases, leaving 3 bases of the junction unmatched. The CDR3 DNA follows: TGTGCCAGTAGTTCCGGGACAGGGGCTGGAAACACCATATATTTT. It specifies CASSSGTGAGNTIYF.

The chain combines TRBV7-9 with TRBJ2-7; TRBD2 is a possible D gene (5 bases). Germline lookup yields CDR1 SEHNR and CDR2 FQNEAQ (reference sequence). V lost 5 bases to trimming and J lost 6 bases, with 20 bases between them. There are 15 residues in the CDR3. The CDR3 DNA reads TGTGCCAGCAGCCAACAATGGGCCGAACGGGGCGAGCAGTACTTC. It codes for CASSQQWAERGEQYF.

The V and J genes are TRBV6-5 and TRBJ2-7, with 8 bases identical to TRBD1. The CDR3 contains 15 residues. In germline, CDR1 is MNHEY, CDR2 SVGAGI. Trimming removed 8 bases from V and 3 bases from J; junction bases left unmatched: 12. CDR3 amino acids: CASEIPGQGRYEQYF. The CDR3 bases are TGTGCCAGCGAGATACCCGGACAGGGTCGCTACGAGCAGTACTTC.

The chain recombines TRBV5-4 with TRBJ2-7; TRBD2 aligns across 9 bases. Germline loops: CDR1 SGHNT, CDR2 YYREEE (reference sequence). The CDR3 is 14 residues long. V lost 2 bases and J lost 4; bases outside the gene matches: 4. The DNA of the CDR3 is TGTGCCAGCAGCTTTGGCGGGGGGGCATACGAGCAGTACTTC. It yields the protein CASSFGGGAYEQYF.

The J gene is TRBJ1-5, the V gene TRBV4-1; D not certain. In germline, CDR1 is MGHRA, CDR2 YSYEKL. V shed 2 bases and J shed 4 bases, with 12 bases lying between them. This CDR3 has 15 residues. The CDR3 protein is CASSQTGLLNQPQHF. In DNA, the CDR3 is TGCGCCAGCAGCCAAACGGGTCTACTTAATCAGCCCCAGCATTTT.

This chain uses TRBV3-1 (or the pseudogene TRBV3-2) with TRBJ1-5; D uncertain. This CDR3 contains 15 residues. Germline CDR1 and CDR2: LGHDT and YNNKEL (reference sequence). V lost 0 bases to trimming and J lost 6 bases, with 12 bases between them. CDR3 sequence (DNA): TGTGCCAGCAGCCAAGATCCCACGGCGATTCAGCCCCAGCATTTT. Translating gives CASSQDPTAIQPQHF.

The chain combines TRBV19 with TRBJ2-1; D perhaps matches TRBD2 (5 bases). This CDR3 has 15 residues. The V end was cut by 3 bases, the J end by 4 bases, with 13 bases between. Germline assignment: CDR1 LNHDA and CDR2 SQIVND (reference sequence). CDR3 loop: CASSIYGVSYNEQFF. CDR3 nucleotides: TGTGCCAGTAGTATTTACGGGGTATCATACAATGAGCAGTTCTTC.

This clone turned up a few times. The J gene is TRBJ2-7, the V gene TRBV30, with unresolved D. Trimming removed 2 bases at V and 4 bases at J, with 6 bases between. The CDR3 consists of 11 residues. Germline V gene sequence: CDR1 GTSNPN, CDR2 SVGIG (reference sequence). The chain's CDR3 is CAWSRAYEQYF. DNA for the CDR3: TGTGCCTGGAGTCGAGCGTACGAGCAGTACTTC.

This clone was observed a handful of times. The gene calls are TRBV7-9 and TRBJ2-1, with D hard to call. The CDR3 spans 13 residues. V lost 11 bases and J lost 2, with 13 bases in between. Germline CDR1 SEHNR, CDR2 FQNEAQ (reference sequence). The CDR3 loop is CAGTDRAYNEQFF. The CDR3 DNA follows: TGTGCCGGAACCGACCGAGCCTACAATGAGCAGTTCTTC.

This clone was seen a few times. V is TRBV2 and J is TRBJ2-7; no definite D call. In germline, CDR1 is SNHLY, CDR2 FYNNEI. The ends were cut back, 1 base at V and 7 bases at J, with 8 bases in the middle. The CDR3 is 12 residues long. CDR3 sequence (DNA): TGTGCCAGCAGTGAAGACGATTTGGAGCAGTACTTC. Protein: CASSEDDLEQYF.

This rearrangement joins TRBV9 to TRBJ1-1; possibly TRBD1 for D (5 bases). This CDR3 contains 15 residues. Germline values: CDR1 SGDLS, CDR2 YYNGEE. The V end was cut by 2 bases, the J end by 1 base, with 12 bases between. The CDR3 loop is CASSVQGGWNTEAFF. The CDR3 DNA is TGTGCCAGCAGCGTCCAGGGCGGATGGAACACTGAAGCTTTCTTT.

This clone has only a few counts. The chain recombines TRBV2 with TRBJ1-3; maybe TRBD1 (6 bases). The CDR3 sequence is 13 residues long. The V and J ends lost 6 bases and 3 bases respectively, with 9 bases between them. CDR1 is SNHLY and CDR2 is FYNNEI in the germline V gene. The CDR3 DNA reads TGTGCCAGCAGCGGACAGAATGGAAACACCATATATTTT. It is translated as CASSGQNGNTIYF.

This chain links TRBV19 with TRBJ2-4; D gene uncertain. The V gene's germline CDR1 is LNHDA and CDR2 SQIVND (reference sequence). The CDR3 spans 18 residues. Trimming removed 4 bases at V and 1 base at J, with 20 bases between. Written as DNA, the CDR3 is TGTGCCAGTAGTAACCCAAGAATCTATGAGACTGCCAAAAACATTCAGTACTTC. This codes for CASSNPRIYETAKNIQYF.

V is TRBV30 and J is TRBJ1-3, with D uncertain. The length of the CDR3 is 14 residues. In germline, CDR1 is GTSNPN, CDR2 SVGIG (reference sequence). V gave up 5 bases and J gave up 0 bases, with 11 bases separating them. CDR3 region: CAWQTGNSGNTIYF. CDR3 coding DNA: TGTGCCTGGCAGACCGGCAACTCTGGAAACACCATATATTTT.

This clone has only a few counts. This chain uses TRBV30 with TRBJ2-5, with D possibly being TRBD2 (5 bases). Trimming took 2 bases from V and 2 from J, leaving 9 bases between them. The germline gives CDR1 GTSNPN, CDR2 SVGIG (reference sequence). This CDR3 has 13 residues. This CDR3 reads CAWSRREQETQYF. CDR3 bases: TGTGCCTGGAGTCGAAGGGAGCAAGAGACCCAGTACTTC.

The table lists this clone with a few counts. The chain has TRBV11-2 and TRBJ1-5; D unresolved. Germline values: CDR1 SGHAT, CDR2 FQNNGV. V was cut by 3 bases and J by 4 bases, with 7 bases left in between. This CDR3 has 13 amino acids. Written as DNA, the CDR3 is TGTGCCAGCAGCTTTAACATAAATCAGCCCCAGCATTTT. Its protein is CASSFNINQPQHF.

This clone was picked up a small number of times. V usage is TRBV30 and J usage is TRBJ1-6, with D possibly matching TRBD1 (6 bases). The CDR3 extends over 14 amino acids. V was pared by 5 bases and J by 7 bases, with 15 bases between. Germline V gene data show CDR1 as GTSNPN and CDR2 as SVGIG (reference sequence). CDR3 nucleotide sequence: TGTGCCTGGGGGAAAACAGGGTGGAATTCACCCCTCCACTTT. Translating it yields CAWGKTGWNSPLHF.

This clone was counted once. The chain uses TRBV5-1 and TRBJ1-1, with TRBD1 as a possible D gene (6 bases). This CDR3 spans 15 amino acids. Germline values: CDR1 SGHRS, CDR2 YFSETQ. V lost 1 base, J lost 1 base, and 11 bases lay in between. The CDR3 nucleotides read TGCGCCAGCAGCTTGACCGGACAGAGGAACACTGAAGCTTTCTTT. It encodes CASSLTGQRNTEAFF.

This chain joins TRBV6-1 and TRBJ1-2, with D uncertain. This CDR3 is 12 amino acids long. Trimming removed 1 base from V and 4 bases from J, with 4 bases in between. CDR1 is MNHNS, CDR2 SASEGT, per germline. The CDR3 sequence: CASSEVTYGYTF. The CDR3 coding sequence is TGTGCCAGCAGTGAAGTCACCTATGGCTACACCTTC.

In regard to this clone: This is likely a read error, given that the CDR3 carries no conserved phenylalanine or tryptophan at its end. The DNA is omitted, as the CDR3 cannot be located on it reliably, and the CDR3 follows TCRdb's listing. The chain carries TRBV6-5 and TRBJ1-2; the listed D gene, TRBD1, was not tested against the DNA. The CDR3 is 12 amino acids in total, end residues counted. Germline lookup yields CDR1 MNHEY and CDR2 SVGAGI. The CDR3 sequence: CASRGDRVTSLI.

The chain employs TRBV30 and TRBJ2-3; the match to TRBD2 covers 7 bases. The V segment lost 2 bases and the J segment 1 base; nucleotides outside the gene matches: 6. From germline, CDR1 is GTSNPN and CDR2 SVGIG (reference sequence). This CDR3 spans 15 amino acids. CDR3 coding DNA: TGTGCCTGGAGTCTCGGCGGGGGTGGCACAGATACGCAGTATTTT. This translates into CAWSLGGGGTDTQYF.